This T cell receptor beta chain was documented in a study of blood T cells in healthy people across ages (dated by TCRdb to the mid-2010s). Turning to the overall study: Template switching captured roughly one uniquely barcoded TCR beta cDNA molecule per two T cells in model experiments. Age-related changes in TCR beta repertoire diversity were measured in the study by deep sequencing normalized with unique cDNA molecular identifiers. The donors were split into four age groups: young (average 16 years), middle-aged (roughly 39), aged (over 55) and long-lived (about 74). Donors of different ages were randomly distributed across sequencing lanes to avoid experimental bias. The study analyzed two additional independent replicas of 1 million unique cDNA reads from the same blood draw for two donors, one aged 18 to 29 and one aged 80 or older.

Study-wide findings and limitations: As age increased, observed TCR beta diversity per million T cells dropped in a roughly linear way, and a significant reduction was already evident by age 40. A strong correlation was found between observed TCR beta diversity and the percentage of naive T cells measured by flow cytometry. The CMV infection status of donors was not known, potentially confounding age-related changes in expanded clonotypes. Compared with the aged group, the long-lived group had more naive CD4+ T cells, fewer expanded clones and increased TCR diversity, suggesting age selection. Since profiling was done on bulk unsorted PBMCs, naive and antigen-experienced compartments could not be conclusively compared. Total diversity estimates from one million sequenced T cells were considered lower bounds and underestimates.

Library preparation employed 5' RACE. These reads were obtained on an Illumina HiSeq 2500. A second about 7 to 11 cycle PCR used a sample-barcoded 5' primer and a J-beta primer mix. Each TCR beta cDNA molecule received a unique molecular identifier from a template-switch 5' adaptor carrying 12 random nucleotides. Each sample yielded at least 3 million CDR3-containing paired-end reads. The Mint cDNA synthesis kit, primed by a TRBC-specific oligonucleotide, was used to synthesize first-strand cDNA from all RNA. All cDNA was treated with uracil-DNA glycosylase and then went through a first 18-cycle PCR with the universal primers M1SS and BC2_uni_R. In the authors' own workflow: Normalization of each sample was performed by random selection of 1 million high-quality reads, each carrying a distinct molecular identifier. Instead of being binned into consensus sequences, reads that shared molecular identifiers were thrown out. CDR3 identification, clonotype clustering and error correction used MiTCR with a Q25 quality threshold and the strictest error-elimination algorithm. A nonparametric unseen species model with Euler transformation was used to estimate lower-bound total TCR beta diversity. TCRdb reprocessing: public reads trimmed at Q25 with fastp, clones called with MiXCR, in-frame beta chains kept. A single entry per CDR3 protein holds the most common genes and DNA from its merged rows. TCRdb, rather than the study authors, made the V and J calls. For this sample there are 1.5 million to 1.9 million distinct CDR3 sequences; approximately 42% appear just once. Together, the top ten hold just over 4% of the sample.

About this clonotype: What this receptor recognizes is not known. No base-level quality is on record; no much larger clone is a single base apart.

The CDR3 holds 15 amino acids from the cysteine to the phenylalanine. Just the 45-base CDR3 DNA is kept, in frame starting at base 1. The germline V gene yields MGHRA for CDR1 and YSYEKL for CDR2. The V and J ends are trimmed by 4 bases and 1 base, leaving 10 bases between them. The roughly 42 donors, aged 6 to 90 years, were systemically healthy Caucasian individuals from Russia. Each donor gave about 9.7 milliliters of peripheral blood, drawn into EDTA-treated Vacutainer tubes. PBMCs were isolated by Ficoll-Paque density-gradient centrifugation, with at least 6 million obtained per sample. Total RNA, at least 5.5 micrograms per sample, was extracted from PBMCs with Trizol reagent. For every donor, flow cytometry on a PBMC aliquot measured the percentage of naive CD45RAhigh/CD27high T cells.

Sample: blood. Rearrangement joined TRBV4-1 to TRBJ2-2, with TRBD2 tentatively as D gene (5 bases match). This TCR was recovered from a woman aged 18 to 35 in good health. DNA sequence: TGCGCCAGCAGCCCCACGGGGAGGAACACCGGGGAGCTGTTTTTT. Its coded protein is CASSPTGRNTGELFF.